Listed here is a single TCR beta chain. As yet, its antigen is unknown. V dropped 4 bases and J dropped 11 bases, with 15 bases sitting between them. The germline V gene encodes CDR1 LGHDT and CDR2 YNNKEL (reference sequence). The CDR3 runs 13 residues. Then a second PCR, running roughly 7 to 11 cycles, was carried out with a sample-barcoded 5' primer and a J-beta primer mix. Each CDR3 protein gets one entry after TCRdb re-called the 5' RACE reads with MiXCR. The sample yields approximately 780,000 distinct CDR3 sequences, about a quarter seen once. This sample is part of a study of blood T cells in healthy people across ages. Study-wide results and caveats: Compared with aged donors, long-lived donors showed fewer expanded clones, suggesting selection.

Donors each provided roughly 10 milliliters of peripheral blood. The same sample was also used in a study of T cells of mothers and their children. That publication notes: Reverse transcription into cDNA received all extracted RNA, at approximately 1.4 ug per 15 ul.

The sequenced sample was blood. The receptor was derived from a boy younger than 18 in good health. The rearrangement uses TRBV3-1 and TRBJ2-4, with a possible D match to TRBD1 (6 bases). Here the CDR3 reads CASSRQQGNVQYF. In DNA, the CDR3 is TGTGCCAGCAGCCGCCAACAGGGTAACGTTCAGTACTTC.